The rows below give T cell receptor beta chains drawn from one sample of a study of blood T cell repertoires in COVID-19. Generated by immunoSEQ multiplex PCR, the TCRdb table keeps only in-frame clones and is missing some. The sample records about 61,000 clones, 75% to 95% being singletons. The sequenced sample consisted of peripheral blood. The receptors stem from a human donor in a cohort sampled during active COVID-19. Both conserved end residues are part of each CDR3. D genes are given only for firm matches. Only part of the rows carry a size: once, few, many, or a class if the clone is expanded.

>TRBJ2-7|TRBD1|TRBV5-1|13|once
TGCGCCAGCAGCTTGGACAGGGGCTACGAGCAGTACTTC
CASSLDRGYEQYF
>TRBJ2-7|TRBD1|TRBV5-1|14|once
TGCGCCAGCAGCTACGGGACAGGGGGAAACGAGCAGTACTTC
CASSYGTGGNEQYF
>TRBJ1-5|-|TRBV5-8|13|-
TGTGCCAGCAGAGGCACCTCGGGTCAGCCCCAGCATTTT
CASRGTSGQPQHF
>TRBJ1-2|-|TRBV19|13|once
TGTGCCTGCGCAGGGGCGAGTAGCTATGGCTACACCTTC
CACAGASSYGYTF
>TRBJ2-5|-|TRBV6-5|12|-
TGTGCCTGCAGGGAGATACAAGAGACCCAGTACTTC
CACREIQETQYF
>TRBJ1-1|-|TRBV9|14|-
TGTGCCAGCAGCCCCACAACGAGGGGGACTGAAGCTTTCTTT
CASSPTTRGTEAFF
>TRBJ2-5|TRBD1|TRBV28|15|-
TGTGCCAGCAGCCCAGGGGGCGCCGGCAAAGAGACCCAGTACTTC
CASSPGGAGKETQYF
>TRBJ2-7|-|TRBV24-1|15|medium-sized
TGTGCCACCTGGCGGAGGTGGGACACTAAGGACGAGCAGTACTTC
CATWRRWDTKDEQYF
>TRBJ2-3|TRBD1|TRBV7-9|14|-
TGTGCCAGCAGTTCTCGGGACAGGGCATCCACGCAGTATTTT
CASSSRDRASTQYF
>TRBJ2-3|TRBD1|TRBV18|15|-
TGTGCCAGCTCCCCCTACAGGGGGCGAACAGATACGCAGTATTTT
CASSPYRGRTDTQYF
>TRBJ1-1|-|TRBV7-3|13|once
TGTGCCAGCAGCTTAATCGGGGGCACTGAAGCTTTCTTT
CASSLIGGTEAFF
>TRBJ1-2|TRBD1|TRBV19|15|once
TGTGCCAGTAGTGTGACAGGGCAACTTAACTATGGCTACACCTTC
CASSVTGQLNYGYTF
>TRBJ2-3|-|TRBV24-1|13|-
TGTGCCACCAGTGACCCGGGACTCGGCTCGCAGTATTTT
CATSDPGLGSQYF
>TRBJ1-1|TRBD1|TRBV15|13|-
TGTGCCACCAGCAGGACCCAGGGGGCCCAAGCTTTCTTT
CATSRTQGAQAFF
>TRBJ2-4|-|TRBV2|14|-
TGTGCCAGCAGTGGGGAACAAGGGGGAAACATTCAGTACTTC
CASSGEQGGNIQYF
>TRBJ2-3|-|TRBV28|13|-
TGTGCCAGCAGTACCTTCTTACCCGGTACGCAGTATTTT
CASSTFLPGTQYF